One sample yielded the 27 T cell receptor beta chains listed below, sequenced in a study of blood T cells in healthy people across ages. Primed by a sample-barcoded 5' primer and a J-beta primer mix, a second PCR proceeded for about 6 to 11 cycles. MiXCR, applied by TCRdb to the 5' RACE reads, yields one record per CDR3 protein. The sample has fewer than 750,000 distinct CDR3 sequences, around 50% seen once. The sample taken for sequencing was blood. All receptors derive from a woman of 80 years or more in good health.

Remarks on this clonotype: A much larger clone differs from this one at a single base, so this may be a read error. The CDR3 protein is CSAYDVGTEAFF. The CDR3, as DNA: TGCAGCGCCTACGATGTGGGGACTGAAGCTTTCTTT. This chain connects TRBV29-1 to TRBJ1-1; D is uncertain. CDR1 SQVTM and CDR2 ANQGSEA come from the germline V gene. The CDR3 covers 12 residues. V was cut by 7 bases and J by 5 bases, with 14 bases left in between.

Concerning this clonotype: A read error may be the cause here, since a much bigger clone is one base away. This sequence joins TRBV7-9 and TRBJ2-5, with 12 bases identical to TRBD2. The end of the DNA aligns better with TRBJ2-1, so the J call may be wrong. CDR3 length: 17 amino acids. From germline, CDR1 is SEHNR and CDR2 FQNEAQ (reference sequence). The CDR3 is CASSLAGLAGLQETQFF. The DNA for the CDR3 is TGTGCCAGCAGCTTAGCGGGACTAGCGGGCCTACAAGAGACCCAGTTCTTC.

V is TRBV3-1 and J is TRBJ1-2; D might be TRBD1 (5 bases). CDR1 is LGHDT and CDR2 is YNNKEL in the germline V gene (reference sequence). This CDR3 is built from 18 residues. V was pared by 4 bases and J by 0 bases, with 21 bases between. CDR3 in DNA: TGTGCCAGCAGCCTCCTCAAGGGCCCGGGACGAACTAACTATGGCTACACCTTC. Translating it yields CASSLLKGPGRTNYGYTF.

Comments on this clonotype: A read error may be the cause here, since a much bigger clone is one base away. The J gene is TRBJ2-5, the V gene TRBV20-1; D not certain. CDR1 is DFQATT and CDR2 is SNEGSKA in the germline V gene (reference sequence). The V gene lost 0 bases and the J gene lost 4 bases, with 12 bases spanning the gap. The CDR3 totals 14 residues. The CDR3 is CSARDRNSLETQYF. For the CDR3, the DNA is TGCAGTGCTAGAGATCGAAACAGCCTAGAGACCCAGTACTTC.

This clonotype was counted ten times or more. The chain carries TRBV20-1 and TRBJ2-7; D could derive from TRBD1 or TRBD2 (5 bases each). The CDR3 contains 14 residues. The ends were cut back, 3 bases at V and 4 bases at J, with 16 bases in the middle. CDR1 and CDR2 (germline): DFQATT, SNEGSKA (reference sequence). The CDR3 loop is CSARGATGGYEQYF. CDR3 nucleotide sequence: TGCAGTGCTAGGGGCGCCACTGGGGGATACGAGCAGTACTTC.

Turning to this clonotype: A much larger clone lies one base from this, so it may be a read error. CDR3 sequence: CASSSPLAQKTQYF. CDR3 nucleotide sequence: TGTGCCAGCAGCTCACCTCTGGCCCAAAAGACCCAGTACTTC. The chain couples TRBV7-9 to TRBJ2-5; D is ambiguous. The V gene's germline CDR1 is SEHNR and CDR2 FQNEAQ (reference sequence). The CDR3 length is 14 residues.

Remarks on this clonotype: The junction does not match germline at one end; this may be a read error. The chain links TRBV30 to TRBJ2-5; the D gene could be TRBD1 or TRBD2 (6 bases each). This CDR3 comprises 14 residues. Per germline, CDR1 GTSNPN and CDR2 SVGIG (reference sequence). CDR3 sequence reads: CAGSVGGFQETQYF. In nucleotides, the CDR3 is TGTGCCGGGAGTGTAGGGGGGTTCCAAGAGACCCAGTACTTC. The full variable domain, its missing parts supplied by reference TRBV30 and TRBJ2-5, is SQTIHQWPATLVQPVGSPLSLECTVEGTSNPNLYWYRQAAGRGLQLLFYSVGIGQISSEVPQNLSASRPQDRQFILSSKKLLLSDSGFYLCAGSVGGFQETQYFGPGTRLLVL.

On this clonotype: In this CDR3 the conserved last residue, phenylalanine or tryptophan, is missing, so a read error is likely. V usage is TRBV12-3 or TRBV12-4 and J usage is TRBJ2-1; 9 nucleotides agree with TRBD2. The CDR3 has 16 amino acids. V lost 4 bases, J lost 7 bases, and 11 bases stayed unmatched. The CDR3 sequence is CASSSRLAARWNEQFL. The DNA for the CDR3 is TGTGCCAGCAGTTCCCGACTAGCGGCGAGGTGGAATGAGCAGTTCTTA.

At least ten counts were recorded for this clonotype. This chain links TRBV5-1 with TRBJ2-6; D may be TRBD1 (5 bases). The CDR3 spans 17 residues. The germline CDR1 and CDR2 sequences are SGHRS and YFSETQ. V lost 1 base, J lost 2 bases, and 13 bases lay in between. CDR3 sequence (DNA): TGCGCCAGCAGCTTGTCAACAGGACCAGCTGGGGCCAACGTCCTGACTTTC. Translated, it gives CASSLSTGPAGANVLTF.

This clonotype showed up just a few times. This chain joins TRBV5-1 and TRBJ1-6; D is undetermined. The CDR3 has 15 amino acids. V was clipped by 0 bases and J by 8 bases, with 12 bases between them. The germline CDR1 and CDR2 sequences are SGHRS and YFSETQ. CDR3 nucleotides: TGCGCCAGCAGCTTGGGGCCCTCCGGGGATTCACCCCTCCACTTT. It yields the protein CASSLGPSGDSPLHF.

In regard to this clonotype: It may be a read error: a sequence one base away is much more abundant. V gene TRBV7-9 combines with J gene TRBJ2-3; D uncertain. Germline-derived CDR1 and CDR2 are SEHNR and FQNEAQ (reference sequence). This CDR3 contains 13 residues. Here the CDR3 DNA reads TGTGCCGGCAGCCTAAATCGCCCAGATACGCAGTATTTT. As protein: CAGSLNRPDTQYF.

This clonotype was seen at least ten times. The chain links TRBV18 to TRBJ2-1; possibly TRBD2 for D (5 bases). CDR3 length: 16 amino acids. Between the trimmed V and J ends, which lost 0 bases and 2 bases, there was a span of 11 bases. Germline values: CDR1 KGHSH, CDR2 LQKENI. The chain's CDR3 is CASSPPSAGPYNEQFF. The CDR3 DNA sequence: TGTGCCAGCTCACCACCTAGCGCGGGTCCCTACAATGAGCAGTTCTTC.

In its sample, this clonotype was seen a few times. This chain links TRBV6-5 with TRBJ2-7, with TRBD2 identical over 13 bases. Trimming cost V 7 bases and J 0 bases; bases outside gene matches: 3. From germline, CDR1 is MNHEY and CDR2 SVGAGI. The CDR3 spans 15 residues. The DNA of the CDR3 is TGTGCCAGCACCCGGACTAGCGGGAGCTCCTACGAGCAGTACTTC. The encoded protein is CASTRTSGSSYEQYF.

This clonotype occurred many times. The chain links TRBV2 to TRBJ2-5, with D possibly matching TRBD1 (5 bases). The V and J ends lost 6 bases and 2 bases respectively, with 10 bases between them. Germline loops: CDR1 SNHLY, CDR2 FYNNEI. The CDR3 loop spans 13 amino acids. The CDR3 coding sequence is TGTGCCAGCAGCCTGCACAGGCAAGAGACCCAGTACTTC. Its protein product is CASSLHRQETQYF.

Worth noting for this clonotype: A much larger clone sits a single nucleotide away, making a read error possible. V and J are TRBV3-1 and TRBJ2-1; D is unresolved. Germline assignment: CDR1 LGHDT and CDR2 YNNKEL (reference sequence). The CDR3 is 12 amino acids. Trimming left V 4 bases short and J 10 bases short, with 11 bases between. The CDR3 nucleotides are TGTGCCAGCAGCCCGTATACGCTCGAGCAGTTCTTC. It codes for CASSPYTLEQFF.

This clonotype has more than one count but fewer than ten. The V and J genes are TRBV27 and TRBJ1-5; no firm D call. Trimming shortened V by 5 bases and J by 2 bases, and 16 bases separated the two germline ends. Germline V gene sequence: CDR1 MNHEY, CDR2 SMNVEV (reference sequence). The length of the CDR3 is 16 residues. CDR3 residues: CASSPTGPGGNQPQHF. The CDR3 region has the DNA TGTGCCAGCAGTCCCACCGGGCCCGGCGGCAATCAGCCCCAGCATTTT.

The CDR3 nucleotides are TGTGCCACCAGCAGAGGACAGGGCTCCTACGAGCAGTACTTC. Translating gives CATSRGQGSYEQYF. The V and J genes are TRBV15 and TRBJ2-7; TRBD1 matches 7 bases. CDR3 size: 14 residues. V lost 1 base and J lost 0; bases outside the gene matches: 0. Per the germline V gene, CDR1 is LNHNV and CDR2 is YYDKDF (reference sequence).

This clonotype was recorded a few times. The V gene is TRBV7-2, the J gene TRBJ2-3, with a possible D match to TRBD2 (6 bases). Deletions cut 6 bases from V and 0 bases from J, with 13 bases between. Germline V gene lookup returns CDR1 SGHTA and CDR2 FQGNSA. The CDR3 spans 15 residues. The CDR3 region is CASSHLASSTDTQYF. The CDR3 nucleotides read TGTGCCAGCAGTCACCTAGCGTCTAGCACAGATACGCAGTATTTT.

This clonotype has more than one count but fewer than ten. This sequence joins TRBV6-2 or TRBV6-3 and TRBJ2-1; 8 bases line up with TRBD2. Germline CDR1 reads MNHEY; CDR2 reads SVGEGT. V was pared by 6 bases and J by 10 bases, with 11 bases of the junction left unmatched. The CDR3 has 14 residues. DNA for the CDR3: TGTGCCAGCAGGCCACCGGGACTAGGAGGCGAGCAGTTCTTC. It codes for CASRPPGLGGEQFF.

CDR3 nucleotides: TGCAGTGCCAAATCCTCCTCTAGCGGGGGCTACAATGAGCAGTTCTTC. Residues: CSAKSSSSGGYNEQFF. The chain uses TRBV20-1 and TRBJ2-1, with 10 bases matching TRBD2. V lost 6 bases, J lost 3 bases, and 11 bases stayed unmatched. There are 16 residues in the CDR3. Germline lookup yields CDR1 DFQATT and CDR2 SNEGSKA (reference sequence).

The chain employs TRBV12-3 or TRBV12-4 and TRBJ2-7, with D perhaps TRBD2 (5 bases). The DNA end lines up better with TRBJ2-5; the J call may be wrong. The CDR3 is 13 residues long. The CDR3 region has the DNA TGTGCCAGCATGAGAAGCGGAAAAGAGACCCAGTACTTC. This translates into CASMRSGKETQYF.

This clonotype was seen only once. Given a much more abundant clone one base away, this may be a read error. The chain uses TRBV20-1 and TRBJ2-1, with D possibly TRBD1 on 6 matching bases. CDR1 and CDR2 (germline): DFQATT, SNEGSKA (reference sequence). This CDR3 is built from 14 residues. Deletions cut 1 base from V and 6 bases from J, with 13 bases between. The CDR3 DNA follows: TGCAGTGCTAGAGGGGGCCAGGGGTTCAATGAGCAGTTCTTC. Translated: CSARGGQGFNEQFF.

The V gene is TRBV20-1, the J gene TRBJ1-4; no firm D call. The CDR3 spans 10 residues. Germline values: CDR1 DFQATT, CDR2 SNEGSKA (reference sequence). Trimming cost V 1 base and J 15 bases, with 9 bases left between them. CDR3 sequence (DNA): TGCAGTGCTAGAGGCGAAAGGGTGTTTTTT. It codes for CSARGERVFF.

This clonotype was picked up many times. The chain is built from TRBV7-9 and TRBJ2-7; no firm D call. V was trimmed by 0 bases and J by 6 bases, leaving 9 bases between them. Germline V lookup: CDR1 SEHNR, CDR2 FQNEAQ (reference sequence). The CDR3 is 13 residues long. CDR3 loop: CASSLAGRSEQYF. CDR3 coding DNA: TGTGCCAGCAGCTTAGCCGGCCGGAGCGAGCAGTACTTC.

V and J are TRBV7-9 and TRBJ2-5; D is possibly TRBD1 (6 bases). The germline CDR1 and CDR2 sequences are SEHNR and FQNEAQ (reference sequence). V gave up 3 bases and J gave up 11 bases, with 25 bases separating them. The CDR3 loop spans 16 amino acids. The CDR3: CASSLGHKNPLLEQYF. The DNA for the CDR3 is TGTGCCAGCAGCTTGGGACATAAGAACCCCCTACTTGAGCAGTACTTC.

Regarding this clonotype: A much larger clone sits a single nucleotide away, making a read error possible. This chain joins TRBV29-1 and TRBJ2-7, with D possibly TRBD2 on 7 matching bases. CDR1 is SQVTM, CDR2 ANQGSEA, per germline. Trimming pared 6 bases from V and 7 bases from J, leaving 19 bases between. CDR3 length: 13 amino acids. This CDR3 reads CSVKNGGHNEQYF. In DNA form, the CDR3 reads TGCAGCGTCAAGAACGGGGGGCACAATGAGCAGTACTTC.

The CDR3 bases are TGCAGTGCTAGTCAACGACAGGGGTATGACTACGAGCAGTACTTC. This gives the protein CSASQRQGYDYEQYF. The gene calls are TRBV20-1 and TRBJ2-7; 8 bases are a match to TRBD1. CDR3 length equals 15 residues. The germline V gene has CDR1 DFQATT and CDR2 SNEGSKA (reference sequence). Unmatched junction bases numbered 10, after V lost 3 bases and J lost 3 bases.